This T cell receptor (beta chain) was profiled in a study of blood T cell repertoires in COVID-19. Study at large: Whether acute or convalescent, the COVID-19 samples came from the United States, Italy and Spain. T cells, B-cell-depleted T cells, or PBMCs provided the cDNA or gDNA that served as material.

Germline values: CDR1 SGDLS, CDR2 YYNGEE. The CDR3 is made up of 14 amino acids. V lost 4 bases to trimming and J lost 1 base; unmatched junction nucleotides: 3. Sequencing used immunoSEQ multiplex PCR; TCRdb keeps in-frame clones, though not all of them. The sample has about 270,000 clones, 65% to 90% seen once. The sequencing input was PBMCs or T cells enriched from blood (not recorded which). The TCR comes from a woman between 45 and 60 years old with acute COVID-19. The chain is built from TRBV9 and TRBJ2-3; TRBD2 aligns across 7 bases. Here the CDR3 DNA reads TGTGCCAGCAGCAGCGGGGCTGGCACAGATACGCAGTATTTT. Translation gives CASSSGAGTDTQYF.